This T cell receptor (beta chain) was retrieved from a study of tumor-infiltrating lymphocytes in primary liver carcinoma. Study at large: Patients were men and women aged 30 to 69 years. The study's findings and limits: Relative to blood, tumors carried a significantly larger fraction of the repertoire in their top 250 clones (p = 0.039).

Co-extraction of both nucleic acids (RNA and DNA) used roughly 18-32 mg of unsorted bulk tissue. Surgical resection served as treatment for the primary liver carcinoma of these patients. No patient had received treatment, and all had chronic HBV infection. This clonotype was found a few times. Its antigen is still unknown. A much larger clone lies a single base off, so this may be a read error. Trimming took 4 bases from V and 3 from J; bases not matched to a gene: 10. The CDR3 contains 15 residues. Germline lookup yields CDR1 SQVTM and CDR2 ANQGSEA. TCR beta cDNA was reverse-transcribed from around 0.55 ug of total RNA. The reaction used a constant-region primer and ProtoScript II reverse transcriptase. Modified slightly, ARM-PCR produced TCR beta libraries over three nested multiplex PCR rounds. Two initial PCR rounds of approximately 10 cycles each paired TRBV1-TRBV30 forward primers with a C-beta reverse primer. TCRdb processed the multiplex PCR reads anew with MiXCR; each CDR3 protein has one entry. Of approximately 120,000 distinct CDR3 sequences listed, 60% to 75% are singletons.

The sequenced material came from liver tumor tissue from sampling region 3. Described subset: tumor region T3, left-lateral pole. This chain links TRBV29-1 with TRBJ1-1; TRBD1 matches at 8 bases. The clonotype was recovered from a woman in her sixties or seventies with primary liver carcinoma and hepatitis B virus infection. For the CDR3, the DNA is TGCAGCGTTGTCGACTCAGGGGGCATGGACACTGAAGCTTTCTTT. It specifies CSVVDSGGMDTEAFF.